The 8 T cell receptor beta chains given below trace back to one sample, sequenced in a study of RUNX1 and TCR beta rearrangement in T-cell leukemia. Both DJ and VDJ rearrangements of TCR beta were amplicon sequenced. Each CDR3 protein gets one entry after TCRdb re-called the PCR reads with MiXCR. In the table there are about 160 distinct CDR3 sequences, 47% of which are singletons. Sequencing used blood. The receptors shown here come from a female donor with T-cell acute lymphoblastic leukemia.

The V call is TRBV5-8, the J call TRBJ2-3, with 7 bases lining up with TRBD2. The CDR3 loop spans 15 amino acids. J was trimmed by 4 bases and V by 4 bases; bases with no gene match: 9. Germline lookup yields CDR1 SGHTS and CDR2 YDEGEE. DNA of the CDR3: TGTGCCAGCAGCCCTACTAGCGCCCACCCAGATACGCAGTATTTT. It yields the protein CASSPTSAHPDTQYF.

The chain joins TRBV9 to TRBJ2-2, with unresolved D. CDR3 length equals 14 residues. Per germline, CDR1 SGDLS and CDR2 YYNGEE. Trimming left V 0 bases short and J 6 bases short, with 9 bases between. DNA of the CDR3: TGTGCCAGCAGCGTAGGAAATGGAGCCGGGGAGCTGTTTTTT. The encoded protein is CASSVGNGAGELFF.

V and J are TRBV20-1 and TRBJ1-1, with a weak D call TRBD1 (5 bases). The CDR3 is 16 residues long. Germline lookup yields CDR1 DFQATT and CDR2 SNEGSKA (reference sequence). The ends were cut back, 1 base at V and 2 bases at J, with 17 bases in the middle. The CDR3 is CSARVRGDGYNTEAFF. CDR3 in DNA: TGCAGTGCTAGAGTACGGGGGGATGGTTACAACACTGAAGCTTTCTTT.

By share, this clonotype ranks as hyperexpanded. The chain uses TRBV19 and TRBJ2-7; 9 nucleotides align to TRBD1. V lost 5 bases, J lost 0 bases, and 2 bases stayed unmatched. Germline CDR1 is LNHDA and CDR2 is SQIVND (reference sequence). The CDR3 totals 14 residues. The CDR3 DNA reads TGTGCCAGTAGTGTGACAGGGGGCTCCTACGAGCAGTACTTC. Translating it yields CASSVTGGSYEQYF.

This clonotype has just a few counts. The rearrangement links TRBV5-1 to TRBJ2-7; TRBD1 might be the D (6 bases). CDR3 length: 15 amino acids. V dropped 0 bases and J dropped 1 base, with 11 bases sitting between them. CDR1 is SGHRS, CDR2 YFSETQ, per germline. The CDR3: CASSLEETGSYEQYF. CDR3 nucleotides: TGCGCCAGCAGCTTGGAAGAGACAGGATCCTACGAGCAGTACTTC. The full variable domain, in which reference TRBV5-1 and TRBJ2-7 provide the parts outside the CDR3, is KAGVTQTPRYLIKTRGQQVTLSCSPISGHRSVSWYQQTPGQGLQFLFEYFSETQRNKGNFPGRFSGRQFSNSRSEMNVSTLELGDSALYLCASSLEETGSYEQYFGPGTRLTVT.

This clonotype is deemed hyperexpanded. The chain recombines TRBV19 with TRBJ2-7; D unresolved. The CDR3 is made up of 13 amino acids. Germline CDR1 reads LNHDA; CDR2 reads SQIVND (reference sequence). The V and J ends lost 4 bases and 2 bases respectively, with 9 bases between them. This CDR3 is CASSNEFPYEQYF. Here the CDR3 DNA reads TGTGCCAGTAGTAATGAGTTCCCCTACGAGCAGTACTTC.

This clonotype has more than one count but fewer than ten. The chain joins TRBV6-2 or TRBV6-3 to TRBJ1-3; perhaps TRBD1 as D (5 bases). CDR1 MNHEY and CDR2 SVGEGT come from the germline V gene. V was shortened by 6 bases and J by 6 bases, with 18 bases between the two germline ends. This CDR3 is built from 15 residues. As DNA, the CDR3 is TGTGCCAGCAGCTTCATCCAGGGAGGAGAAAACACCATATATTTT. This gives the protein CASSFIQGGENTIYF.

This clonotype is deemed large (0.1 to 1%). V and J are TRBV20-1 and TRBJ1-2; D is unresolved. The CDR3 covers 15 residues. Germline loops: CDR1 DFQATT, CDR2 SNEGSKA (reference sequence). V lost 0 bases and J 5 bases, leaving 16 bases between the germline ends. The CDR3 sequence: CSARDSEGSRYGYTF. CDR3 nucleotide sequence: TGCAGTGCTAGAGATTCGGAGGGAAGTAGGTATGGCTACACCTTC.